The entry below describes one TCR beta chain. Its antigen is unidentified. This entry comes from a study of response to subunit inactivated influenza vaccine. General study findings and limits: Researchers suggested that each seasonal influenza vaccination recruits few new T cells.

TCRdb re-called the RT-PCR reads with MiXCR, one entry per CDR3 protein. The sample lists about 700,000 distinct CDR3 sequences, approximately 15% occurring once. V was trimmed by 5 bases and J by 5 bases, leaving 9 bases between them. Germline V lookup: CDR1 DFQATT, CDR2 SNEGSKA (reference sequence). CDR3 length equals 11 residues. Sequenced here: PBMCs from blood, sampled approximately 15 days before vaccination. The clonotype was recovered from a man aged 50 to 59 who received an inactivated influenza vaccine. The chain recombines TRBV20-1 with TRBJ1-2; D not certain. The CDR3 bases are TGCAGTGCTCTCGCGGTTTATGGCTACACCTTC. Translation gives CSALAVYGYTF.